The 12 T cell receptor beta chains presented below share a single source sample, sequenced in a study of OX40 agonist ivuxolimab in advanced cancers. Sequencing was performed with immunoSEQ multiplex PCR; in TCRdb, only in-frame clones are kept and a portion is missing. The sample includes some 58,000 clones, about 88% seen only once; the top ten take about 0.8%. The source material was CD4+ or CD8+ T cells sorted from blood, sampled in a trial of the OX40 agonist ivuxolimab. Receptors originate from an adult with an advanced solid tumor such as melanoma, head and neck, liver or kidney cancer.

The J gene is TRBJ1-2, the V gene TRBV30; D not certain. The V end lost 0 bases, the J end lost 8 bases, and 10 bases lay between the germline ends. The CDR3 has 12 residues. Germline-derived CDR1 and CDR2 are GTSNPN and SVGIG (reference sequence). CDR3 nucleotide sequence: TGTGCCTGGAGTGTACTCCTAACGGGCTACACCTTC. Translated: CAWSVLLTGYTF.

The V call is TRBV4-1, the J call TRBJ2-3; TRBD2 matches at 12 bases. V shed 4 bases and J 1 base; nucleotides not matched to a gene: 9. The germline gives CDR1 MGHRA, CDR2 YSYEKL. The CDR3 totals 18 residues. CDR3 sequence (DNA): TGCGCCAGCAGCCTTACTAGCGGGAGGATCTCGGGCACAGATACGCAGTATTTT. It translates to CASSLTSGRISGTDTQYF.

The chain combines TRBV27 with TRBJ2-3; no firm D call. CDR3 length: 15 amino acids. Trimming took off 3 bases at V and 0 bases at J, with 10 bases between the two ends. CDR1 and CDR2 (germline): MNHEY, SMNVEV (reference sequence). CDR3 sequence (DNA): TGTGCCAGCAGTTTGTGGGCTTCTAGCACAGATACGCAGTATTTT. It translates to CASSLWASSTDTQYF.

This rearrangement joins TRBV7-2 to TRBJ1-2; possibly TRBD1 for D (6 bases). Germline V lookup: CDR1 SGHTA, CDR2 FQGNSA. This CDR3 contains 14 residues. Trimming cost V 5 bases and J 3 bases, with 13 bases left between them. CDR3 bases: TGTGCCAGCAGCCCCCGGGGGCGAGACTATGGCTACACCTTC. It yields the protein CASSPRGRDYGYTF. The complete variable domain, with remaining parts taken from reference TRBV7-2 and TRBJ1-2, reads GAGVSQSPSNKVTEKGKDVELRCDPISGHTALYWYRQSLGQGLEFLIYFQGNSAPDKSGLPSDRFSAERTGGSVSTLTIQRTQQEDSAVYLCASSPRGRDYGYTFGSGTRLTVV.

This chain uses TRBV19 with TRBJ1-3; D not certain. V gave up 7 bases and J gave up 2 bases, with 6 bases separating them. The CDR3 spans 12 residues. Germline CDR1 reads LNHDA; CDR2 reads SQIVND (reference sequence). Written as DNA, the CDR3 is TGTGCCAGTATGTGGCCTGGAAACACCATATATTTT. Translating gives CASMWPGNTIYF.

V and J are TRBV5-1 and TRBJ1-2; 9 bases match TRBD1. The V gene end was trimmed by 3 bases and the J gene end by 8 bases; junction bases not matched to a gene: 5. Germline CDR1 SGHRS, CDR2 YFSETQ. This CDR3 comprises 13 residues. The CDR3 nucleotides are TGCGCCAGCAGCTCGGGACAGGGAAGGGGCTACACCTTC. Translating it yields CASSSGQGRGYTF.

The chain uses TRBV29-1 and TRBJ1-2, with a weak D call TRBD1 (5 bases). This CDR3 has 14 amino acids. V was cut by 1 base and J by 2 bases, with 11 bases left in between. CDR1 is SQVTM and CDR2 is ANQGSEA in the germline V gene. In DNA, the CDR3 is TGCAGCGTTGAAGTCAGGGCGCCCAACTATGGCTACACCTTC. Translated, it gives CSVEVRAPNYGYTF.

The V call is TRBV6-1, the J call TRBJ1-2, with a possible D match to TRBD1 (6 bases). The germline gives CDR1 MNHNS, CDR2 SASEGT. Trimming left V 1 base short and J 4 bases short, with 16 bases between. This CDR3 comprises 16 residues. The CDR3 region is CASSEVVSTGFYGYTF. The CDR3 DNA is TGTGCCAGCAGTGAAGTGGTTTCGACAGGATTCTATGGCTACACCTTC.

The chain has TRBV30 and TRBJ2-1; no clear D gene. This CDR3 spans 17 amino acids. From germline, CDR1 is GTSNPN and CDR2 SVGIG (reference sequence). Trimming pared 3 bases from V and 0 bases from J, leaving 18 bases between. Written as DNA, the CDR3 is TGTGCCTGGAGGCCCTATTCCCTTGGGCGCTCCTACAATGAGCAGTTCTTC. Amino acid sequence: CAWRPYSLGRSYNEQFF.

The V gene is TRBV6-5, the J gene TRBJ1-1, with D possibly TRBD1 on 6 matching bases. Trimming removed 5 bases from V and 6 bases from J, with 19 bases in between. The V gene's germline CDR1 is MNHEY and CDR2 SVGAGI. The CDR3 length is 15 residues. As DNA, the CDR3 is TGTGCCAGCAGTCCCGGAGGGGGAATTGTCGCTGAAGCTTTCTTT. Translation gives CASSPGGGIVAEAFF.

The CDR3 DNA follows: TGTGCCAGCAGCTTACGCCCAGCGGGGGGGCGGGTTAAAGAGACCCAGTACTTC. It translates to CASSLRPAGGRVKETQYF. The chain couples TRBV7-2 to TRBJ2-5, with TRBD2 identical over 10 bases. Trimming at V came to 2 bases and at J to 3 bases, leaving 12 bases not matched to a gene. The CDR3 contains 18 residues. Germline V lookup: CDR1 SGHTA, CDR2 FQGNSA.

The chain uses TRBV5-1 and TRBJ1-1, with no clear D. V dropped 0 bases and J dropped 0 bases, with 3 bases sitting between them. This CDR3 contains 13 residues. Germline lookup yields CDR1 SGHRS and CDR2 YFSETQ. CDR3 protein: CASSLGMNTEAFF. The CDR3 DNA sequence: TGCGCCAGCAGCTTGGGGATGAACACTGAAGCTTTCTTT.